Listed below are T cell receptor beta chains from one sample, sequenced in a study of blood T cell repertoires in COVID-19. TCRdb's table, derived via immunoSEQ multiplex PCR, lists solely in-frame clones and lacks some. The sample holds approximately 250,000 clones; over 75% are singletons and the top ten take around 9.2%. The sequencing input was peripheral blood. Every receptor here comes from a human donor in a cohort sampled during active COVID-19. Both conserved end residues are part of each CDR3. D genes are given only for firm matches. Size tells how often a clone was seen (once, few, many) or the class of an expanded clone, and some rows leave it out.

CDR3nt	CDR3aa	len	abundance	v_gene	j_gene	d_gene
TGCGCCAGCAGCCAAGATGTGACAGGGTACTATGGCTACACCTTC	CASSQDVTGYYGYTF	15	.	TRBV4-3	TRBJ1-2	TRBD1
TGTGCCAGCACCTTAACCCCCGGGGTGGATGGCTACACCTTC	CASTLTPGVDGYTF	14	.	TRBV7-2	TRBJ1-2	.
TGTGCCAGCAGTTCCACTTCCCGCAGGGGAGAGACCCAGTACTTC	CASSSTSRRGETQYF	15	once	TRBV27	TRBJ2-5	.
TGTGCCAGCAGCCGAATCTTACCCGCCAGGGGGCGCTTGGACACTGAAGCTTTCTTT	CASSRILPARGRLDTEAFF	19	.	TRBV3-1/TRBV3-2	TRBJ1-1	TRBD1
TGTGCCAGTAAAAAGGCCTTGGGGGGCTCCTACAATGAGCAGTTCTTC	CASKKALGGSYNEQFF	16	.	TRBV19	TRBJ2-1	.
TGTGCCAGCAGCCGGAGCGGGAGTGGGTCCTACGAGCAGTACTTC	CASSRSGSGSYEQYF	15	.	TRBV9	TRBJ2-7	TRBD2
TGTGCCAGCAGGTACAGGAGCACCTACGAGCAGTACTTC	CASRYRSTYEQYF	13	.	TRBV27	TRBJ2-7	.
TGTGCCAGCAGTTACTCGATTGATCGGGGGACGCTGTTTTTT	CASSYSIDRGTLFF	14	many	TRBV6-5	TRBJ1-4	.
TGTGCCAGCACTCCCCCTTGGGGTAGCGGCACAGATACGCAGTATTTT	CASTPPWGSGTDTQYF	16	once	TRBV28	TRBJ2-3	.
TGTGCCAGCACCCTACTAGCGACCCGTCCCCCGGGCACAGATACGCAGTATTTT	CASTLLATRPPGTDTQYF	18	.	TRBV27	TRBJ2-3	TRBD2
TGTGCCAGCAGCTTGACAGGACGGCACGAAAAACTGTTTTTT	CASSLTGRHEKLFF	14	once	TRBV5-4	TRBJ1-4	.
TGTGCCAGCTCACCTTTGAGGACAGACAAGGGAGGGACCTACGGCTCCTACAATGAGCAGTTCTTC	CASSPLRTDKGGTYGSYNEQFF	22	.	TRBV18	TRBJ2-1	.
TGTGCCAGCAGCTTGGACCAACTAGCGGCGCAGTTCTTC	CASSLDQLAAQFF	13	.	TRBV7-9	TRBJ2-1	TRBD2
TGTGCCAGCAGCATACGACTAGCGGGGGACTCCAATGAGCAGTTCTTC	CASSIRLAGDSNEQFF	16	.	TRBV7-9	TRBJ2-1	TRBD2
TGTGCCAGCAGCCAAAGACTAGTGACCTACAATGAGCAGTTCTTC	CASSQRLVTYNEQFF	15	.	TRBV3-1/TRBV3-2	TRBJ2-1	.
TGTGCCAGCACCAAGGAAGGGGTAGGCTATGGCTACACCTTC	CASTKEGVGYGYTF	14	.	TRBV6-6	TRBJ1-2	.
TGTGCCAGCAGTTACCCGACTAGCGGGCAAGAGACCCAGTACTTC	CASSYPTSGQETQYF	15	once	TRBV6-2/TRBV6-3	TRBJ2-5	TRBD2
TGTGCCACTCCGTCTAGCGGGCGTAGCTCCTACAATGAGCAGTTCTTC	CATPSSGRSSYNEQFF	16	once	TRBV19	TRBJ2-1	TRBD2
TGTGCCAGCAGTCTAGCGGCCGGGAAGGAGCAGTACTTC	CASSLAAGKEQYF	13	once	TRBV12-3/TRBV12-4	TRBJ2-7	TRBD2
TGCGCCAGCAGTGCGGGCGGGAGGAGCTCCTACGAGCAGTACTTC	CASSAGGRSSYEQYF	15	.	TRBV10-2	TRBJ2-7	TRBD2
TGCAGCGCCCAAGGCAGGGGGACCTACGAGCAGTACTTC	CSAQGRGTYEQYF	13	.	TRBV29-1	TRBJ2-7	TRBD1
TGCGCCAGCAGCGCGACGATGCGGGGAGCCAAAAACATTCAGTACTTC	CASSATMRGAKNIQYF	16	once	TRBV11-2	TRBJ2-4	.
TGTGCCAGCAGCTCCGGACTAGCGGGATGGGTAACCGGGGAGCTGTTTTTT	CASSSGLAGWVTGELFF	17	.	TRBV5-6	TRBJ2-2	TRBD2
TGTGCCATCAGGGGGCTAGCGGGATTGGGTGAGCAGTTCTTC	CAIRGLAGLGEQFF	14	many	TRBV10-3	TRBJ2-1	TRBD2
TGTGCCAGCAGCTTAATAAGTATGGCGGGAGATTCGTACAATGAGCAGTTCTTC	CASSLISMAGDSYNEQFF	18	.	TRBV7-3	TRBJ2-1	TRBD2
TGTGCCAGTAGCGGACTAGCGGGAAGGGACGAGCAGTACTTC	CASSGLAGRDEQYF	14	.	TRBV19	TRBJ2-7	TRBD2
TGTGCCAGCAGCTTGCTAAAGGGGAATTCACCCCTCCACTTT	CASSLLKGNSPLHF	14	.	TRBV7-2	TRBJ1-6	.
TGTGCCAGCAGCGTAGGGCAGACAGATACGCAGTATTTT	CASSVGQTDTQYF	13	.	TRBV9	TRBJ2-3	.
TGTGCCAGCAGCCTCGACAGGAGCTCCTACAATGAGCAGTTCTTC	CASSLDRSSYNEQFF	15	.	TRBV6-5	TRBJ2-1	.
TGCAGTGCTAGGGAGCCGGATACGCAGTATTTT	CSAREPDTQYF	11	.	TRBV20-1	TRBJ2-3	.
TGCGCCAGCAGCCCGGGAGTTCAAATGAACACTGAAGCTTTCTTT	CASSPGVQMNTEAFF	15	.	TRBV5-1	TRBJ1-1	.
TGTGCCAGCAGCTTAGCGGCCTGGGGACTAGCCTACAATGAGCAGTTCTTC	CASSLAAWGLAYNEQFF	17	.	TRBV7-2	TRBJ2-1	TRBD2
TGCGCCAGCAGTGTGGACTCCCACGAGCAGTACTTC	CASSVDSHEQYF	12	.	TRBV10-1	TRBJ2-7	.
TGCGCCAGCAGCGGTGGGGCCGACTCCTACAATGAGCAGTTCTTC	CASSGGADSYNEQFF	15	.	TRBV5-1	TRBJ2-1	.
TGTGCCAGCAGCGTCTCCGCAGGGGTTTCCTACGAGCAGTACTTC	CASSVSAGVSYEQYF	15	.	TRBV9	TRBJ2-7	.
TGCGCCAGCAGACGACTTTGCGGGAGGGGATCCTACAATGAGCAGTTCTTC	CASRRLCGRGSYNEQFF	17	.	TRBV23-1	TRBJ2-1	TRBD2
TGTGCCAGCAGCTTAGAACCAGGGTTTAATTCACCCCTCCACTTT	CASSLEPGFNSPLHF	15	.	TRBV7-9	TRBJ1-6	.
TGTGCCAGCAGGGACGGAGGAAGGGAAAAACTGTTTTTT	CASRDGGREKLFF	13	few	TRBV12-3/TRBV12-4	TRBJ1-4	.
TGTGCCAGCTCTCGCCCAGCGGGAGACTCCTACGAGCAGTACTTC	CASSRPAGDSYEQYF	15	.	TRBV18	TRBJ2-7	TRBD2
TGTGCCAGCAGTTTAACTCTAATAAGCCCCTACGAGCAGTACTTC	CASSLTLISPYEQYF	15	.	TRBV6-5	TRBJ2-7	.
TGTGCCAGCTCACCGAGGCAGGGTAATGAGCAGTTCTTC	CASSPRQGNEQFF	13	.	TRBV18	TRBJ2-1	.